A single sample gave rise to the 9 T cell receptor beta chains below, sequenced in a study of T cell responses to AZD1222 COVID-19 vaccine (dated by TCRdb to about 2021). In light of the paper, this sample's time point label describes: baseline before first vaccination. Receptor libraries were prepared by the immunoSEQ multiplex PCR assay. TCRdb holds this immuneACCESS table with in-frame rearrangements only. Some clones are missing; in checked studies, unresolved V genes explain under half, and the rest has no known cause. This sample holds around 180,000 clones; about 91% were observed only once. The ten largest make up approximately 0.5% of the sample. This sample comprised peripheral blood, obtained on day 0 of AZD1222 vaccination. These receptors all stem from an adult in good health.

This chain joins TRBV6-1 and TRBJ1-2; 8 bases match TRBD1. Per germline, CDR1 MNHNS and CDR2 SASEGT. There are 13 residues in the CDR3. V shed 3 bases, J shed 3 bases, and the junction held 0 bases outside the gene matches. The CDR3 here is CASSETGDYGYTF. The CDR3 DNA is TGTGCCAGCAGTGAGACAGGGGACTATGGCTACACCTTC.

This clone was counted a single time. The chain uses TRBV9 and TRBJ2-1; a weak D match, TRBD1 (6 bases). With 4 bases removed from V and 4 bases from J, the gap between germline ends came to 15 bases. The CDR3 covers 15 residues. Germline V CDR1 and CDR2: SGDLS, YYNGEE. The CDR3 here is CASSQDRQLYNEQFF. CDR3 coding DNA: TGTGCCAGCAGCCAAGACAGGCAACTATACAATGAGCAGTTCTTC. Together with reference TRBV9 and TRBJ2-1, the CDR3 gives the full variable domain: DSGVTQTPKHLITATGQRVTLRCSPRSGDLSVYWYQQSLDQGLQFLIQYYNGEERAKGNILERFSAQQFPDLHSELNLSSLELGDSALYFCASSQDRQLYNEQFFGPGTRLTVL.

This chain links TRBV6-5 with TRBJ2-5; 11 bases agree with TRBD2. Per the germline V gene, CDR1 is MNHEY and CDR2 is SVGAGI. The CDR3 has 15 residues. With V trimmed by 7 bases and J by 3 bases, 7 bases remained unmatched. The CDR3 here is CASNWLAGGKETQYF. The DNA for the CDR3 is TGTGCCAGCAACTGGCTAGCGGGGGGCAAAGAGACCCAGTACTTC.

The CDR3 DNA is TGCGCCAGCAGCCAAGATCGGGGGGTATATGGCTACACCTTC. Its protein is CASSQDRGVYGYTF. The V and J genes are TRBV4-1 and TRBJ1-2; perhaps TRBD1 as D (5 bases). The CDR3 spans 14 residues. V gave up 0 bases and J gave up 5 bases, with 10 bases separating them. Germline V gene sequence: CDR1 MGHRA, CDR2 YSYEKL.

This chain uses TRBV21-1 with TRBJ1-5; TRBD1 is the table's D call, not checked against the DNA. TRBV21-1 is a pseudogene segment. CDR3 length: 19 residues. The CDR3 protein is CASSNHPDPGQGHNQPQHF. CDR3 DNA sequence: TGTGCCAGCAGCAACCACCCCGATCCCGGGCAGGGTCACAATCAGCCCCAGCATTTT.

This sequence joins TRBV19 and TRBJ1-4; unclear D gene. Trimming took off 6 bases at V and 5 bases at J, with 16 bases between the two ends. Per the germline V gene, CDR1 is LNHDA and CDR2 is SQIVND (reference sequence). The CDR3 consists of 15 residues. CDR3 nucleotide sequence: TGTGCCAGTAGCCCAGTCGCGGGGTTGAATGAAAAACTGTTTTTT. Encoded protein: CASSPVAGLNEKLFF.

The genes are TRBV9 and TRBJ2-3, with D perhaps matching TRBD2 (7 bases). The CDR3 loop spans 15 amino acids. Trimming removed 6 bases at V and 2 bases at J, with 16 bases between. Germline lookup yields CDR1 SGDLS and CDR2 YYNGEE. The DNA for the CDR3 is TGTGCCAGCAACCCCGAGGGGGGGACCACAGATACGCAGTATTTT. Its translation is CASNPEGGTTDTQYF.

CDR3 nucleotide sequence: TGTGCCAGCAGCCGCGGGACTAATGAAAAACTGTTTTTT. As protein: CASSRGTNEKLFF. The chain recombines TRBV6-5 with TRBJ1-4, with unresolved D. Trimming stripped 6 bases from V and 2 bases from J, with 7 bases between. CDR3 length: 13 residues. The germline V gene encodes CDR1 MNHEY and CDR2 SVGAGI.

The gene calls are TRBV28 and TRBJ1-3; weak D call: TRBD1 (6 bases). This CDR3 has 15 amino acids. The ends were cut back, 7 bases at V and 4 bases at J, with 17 bases in the middle. The V gene's germline CDR1 is MDHEN and CDR2 SYDVKM. DNA for the CDR3: TGTGCCAGCACCGTCCGCGGGACACTCGGAAACACCATATATTTT. This gives the protein CASTVRGTLGNTIYF.